The 31 T cell receptor beta chains given below trace back to one sample, sequenced in a study of regulatory T cells in long-lasting Graves disease. Noted time point: newly diagnosed GD, antithyroid drugs for less than 3 months. Generation of the TCR library employed RNA extracted from PBMCs. The authors built TCR beta libraries using iRepertoire HTBI primers and Arm-PCR of CDR3 regions. TCRdb re-called the multiplex PCR reads with MiXCR, one entry per CDR3 protein. This sample has roughly 420,000 distinct CDR3 sequences; 16% occur once, and the top ten carry roughly 10%. This same sample was also taken into another study, of T cells in Graves' hyperthyroidism and ophthalmopathy.

Here the sequenced sample was peripheral blood mononuclear cells (PBMCs), taken at new diagnosis, from a patient treated with antithyroid drugs. Source of these receptors: a woman in her 30s with Graves disease.

This clonotype was observed a handful of times. The chain has TRBV27 and TRBJ2-3; D ambiguous. Between the trimmed V and J ends, which lost 5 bases and 2 bases, there was a span of 14 bases. CDR1 is MNHEY and CDR2 is SMNVEV in the germline V gene (reference sequence). CDR3 length equals 15 residues. The CDR3 DNA sequence: TGTGCCAGCAGTCGGACGCCTTTAAACACAGATACGCAGTATTTT. It encodes CASSRTPLNTDTQYF.

This chain connects TRBV5-1 to TRBJ2-2; weak D call: TRBD2 (6 bases). Germline V gene sequence: CDR1 SGHRS, CDR2 YFSETQ. Trimming cost V 7 bases and J 5 bases, with 15 bases left between them. This CDR3 contains 14 residues. CDR3 sequence: CASQLTGVTGELFF. The CDR3 nucleotides are TGCGCCAGCCAACTAACGGGAGTTACCGGGGAGCTGTTTTTT.

At least ten counts were recorded for this clonotype. The chain recombines TRBV19 with TRBJ1-2; D is uncertain. Germline CDR1 reads LNHDA; CDR2 reads SQIVND (reference sequence). V was pared by 5 bases and J by 2 bases, with 18 bases between. The length of the CDR3 is 16 residues. The CDR3 sequence is CASSPTARPSNYGYTF. In DNA, the CDR3 is TGTGCCAGTAGTCCTACCGCGAGACCCTCCAACTATGGCTACACCTTC.

This clonotype was recorded at least ten times. J is TRBJ2-2 and V is TRBV9, with D maybe TRBD2 (5 bases). There are 17 residues in the CDR3. Per the germline V gene, CDR1 is SGDLS and CDR2 is YYNGEE. V gave up 0 bases and J gave up 0 bases, with 12 bases separating them. The CDR3 sequence is CASSVVARASNTGELFF. The CDR3 DNA is TGTGCCAGCAGCGTAGTCGCGAGGGCCTCGAACACCGGGGAGCTGTTTTTT.

The table lists this clonotype with many counts. The chain recombines TRBV20-1 with TRBJ2-1; the D gene could be TRBD1 or TRBD2 (5 bases each). V lost 3 bases and J 4 bases, leaving 10 bases between the germline ends. Germline assignment: CDR1 DFQATT and CDR2 SNEGSKA (reference sequence). The CDR3 runs 13 residues. CDR3 bases: TGCAGTGCTAGCGGGACCAATTACAATGAGCAGTTCTTC. It encodes CSASGTNYNEQFF.

In its sample, this clonotype was seen many times. This sequence joins TRBV2 and TRBJ2-3, with 8 nucleotides matching TRBD2. V was clipped by 6 bases and J by 1 base; unmatched bases: 3. CDR1 is SNHLY, CDR2 FYNNEI, per germline. The length of the CDR3 is 14 residues. DNA for the CDR3: TGTGCCAGCAGGCAGACTAGCGGCACAGATACGCAGTATTTT. Protein: CASRQTSGTDTQYF.

This clonotype was seen ten or more times. The rearrangement joins TRBV6-1 to TRBJ2-1, with 10 bases matching TRBD2. The germline CDR1 and CDR2 sequences are MNHNS and SASEGT. The J segment lost 3 bases and the V segment lost 0 bases, leaving 5 bases of the junction unmatched. The CDR3 totals 17 residues. The CDR3 region is CASSEALAGVVYNEQFF. The CDR3 coding sequence is TGTGCCAGCAGTGAAGCTCTAGCGGGAGTTGTCTACAATGAGCAGTTCTTC.

V and J are TRBV11-2 and TRBJ1-4; the D gene is possibly TRBD1 (5 bases). Germline-derived CDR1 and CDR2 are SGHAT and FQNNGV. This CDR3 comprises 16 residues. The ends were cut back, 4 bases at V and 4 bases at J, with 16 bases in the middle. DNA for the CDR3: TGTGCCAGCAGCTACCAACTCGGACAAGATAATGAAAAACTGTTTTTT. As protein: CASSYQLGQDNEKLFF.

The chain joins TRBV2 to TRBJ2-4; 7 positions match TRBD2. Germline V CDR1 and CDR2: SNHLY, FYNNEI. CDR3 size: 14 residues. V dropped 7 bases and J dropped 3; count of bases not matched to a gene: 6. The CDR3 DNA reads TGTGCCAGCAACGGACTAGATCGCAAAAACATTCAGTACTTC. Translated, it gives CASNGLDRKNIQYF.

This clonotype came up many times. This chain uses TRBV5-1 with TRBJ1-1; D is undetermined. The V and J ends lost 4 bases and 3 bases respectively, with 10 bases between them. In germline, CDR1 is SGHRS, CDR2 YFSETQ. The CDR3 runs to 13 residues. The CDR3 loop is CASSAQVDTEAFF. The CDR3 DNA is TGCGCCAGCAGCGCCCAGGTCGACACTGAAGCTTTCTTT.

The chain couples TRBV4-1 to TRBJ2-2; D gene ambiguous. Trimming stripped 8 bases from V and 2 bases from J, with 6 bases between. The CDR3 is 12 amino acids. Germline CDR1 MGHRA, CDR2 YSYEKL. CDR3: CASVGNTGELFF. The CDR3 DNA sequence: TGCGCCAGCGTGGGCAACACCGGGGAGCTGTTTTTT.

This clonotype came up many times. The chain uses TRBV13 and TRBJ2-7; 8 bases are shared with TRBD2. The CDR3 has 16 residues. Per germline, CDR1 PRHDT and CDR2 FYEKMQ (reference sequence). V lost 5 bases, J lost 2 bases, and 11 bases stayed unmatched. The CDR3: CASSPTGLGDTYEQYF. CDR3 sequence (DNA): TGTGCCAGCAGCCCTACGGGACTAGGGGATACCTACGAGCAGTACTTC.

This clonotype was picked up many times. CDR3 in DNA: TGTGCCAGCAGTGAAGGTGCAGGGGGAAAATATGGCTACACCTTC. It encodes CASSEGAGGKYGYTF. The V call is TRBV2, the J call TRBJ1-2; 7 bases match TRBD1. CDR1 SNHLY and CDR2 FYNNEI come from the germline V gene. The ends lost 1 base at V and 5 bases at J; junction bases unmatched: 7. The length of the CDR3 is 15 residues.

This clonotype appeared many times. The rearrangement links TRBV11-2 to TRBJ2-7; D is possibly TRBD1 (7 bases). CDR1 is SGHAT, CDR2 FQNNGV, per germline. Between the trimmed V and J ends, which lost 6 bases and 1 base, there was a span of 16 bases. The CDR3 is made up of 15 amino acids. CDR3 residues: CASRAGQLLSYEQYF. Written as DNA, the CDR3 is TGTGCCAGCAGGGCGGGACAGTTACTTTCCTACGAGCAGTACTTC.

There are a few counts of this clonotype. V gene TRBV10-3 combines with J gene TRBJ2-1; 11 bases map to TRBD2. Germline V CDR1 and CDR2: ENHRY, SYGVKD. V dropped 10 bases and J dropped 5; count of bases not matched to a gene: 10. This CDR3 comprises 15 residues. Here the CDR3 reads CASTSGTSGNNEQFF. CDR3 bases: TGTGCCAGCACAAGCGGGACTAGCGGTAACAATGAGCAGTTCTTC.

This clonotype was detected only once. It is likely a read error, because the conserved phenylalanine at the end of the CDR3 is missing. V and J are TRBV19 and TRBJ1-5; D uncertain. V lost 3 bases and J lost 6, with 15 bases in between. CDR1 and CDR2 (germline): LNHDA, SQIVND (reference sequence). The CDR3 has 15 amino acids. The CDR3 spells CASSMGGLRGQPQHS. The CDR3 DNA reads TGTGCCAGTAGTATGGGCGGTCTACGCGGTCAGCCCCAGCATTCT.

The gene calls are TRBV27 and TRBJ2-2; TRBD1 might be the D (5 bases). Trimming removed 4 bases at V and 5 bases at J, with 11 bases between. Germline CDR1 and CDR2: MNHEY and SMNVEV (reference sequence). The CDR3 contains 14 residues. CDR3 DNA: TGTGCCAGCAGTTCGTCAGGGTATACCGGGGAGCTGTTTTTT. Its protein is CASSSSGYTGELFF.

The table lists this clonotype with a few counts. A read error is possible here, since a much larger clone lies one base away. V usage is TRBV2 and J usage is TRBJ2-2; the D is unclear. Germline V gene lookup returns CDR1 SNHLY and CDR2 FYNNEI. The CDR3 covers 15 residues. Between the trimmed V and J ends, which lost 6 bases and 3 bases, there was a span of 14 bases. Here the CDR3 reads CASSPTRVDTGELFF. CDR3 bases: TGTGCCAGCAGCCCGACAAGGGTCGACACCGGGGAGCTGTTTTTT.

The table lists this clonotype with a count of one. The CDR3 DNA reads as TGCAGCGTTGAATCGGTTAGCACAGATACGCAGTATTTT. It codes for CSVESVSTDTQYF. V and J are TRBV29-1 and TRBJ2-3, with D unresolved. V dropped 2 bases and J dropped 0 bases, with 6 bases sitting between them. CDR3 length: 13 residues. Germline CDR1 and CDR2: SQVTM and ANQGSEA.

This clonotype has just a few counts. This chain uses TRBV24-1 with TRBJ2-1, with 8 bases identical to TRBD1. The V gene end was trimmed by 1 base and the J gene end by 8 bases; junction bases not matched to a gene: 9. This CDR3 region has 16 residues. Germline lookup yields CDR1 KGHDR and CDR2 SFDVKD. CDR3 DNA: TGTGCCACCAGTGATTTAAAAGGACAGGGTGTCGATGAGCAGTTCTTC. Residues: CATSDLKGQGVDEQFF.

This clonotype was seen only a few times. The chain combines TRBV20-1 with TRBJ2-1; TRBD2 matches at 11 bases. Germline loops: CDR1 DFQATT, CDR2 SNEGSKA (reference sequence). J was trimmed by 7 bases and V by 3 bases; bases with no gene match: 11. This CDR3 is built from 16 residues. CDR3 in DNA: TGCAGTGCTAGCCATTCTACTAGCGGGAGTAGGAATGAGCAGTTCTTC. It is translated as CSASHSTSGSRNEQFF.

As for this clonotype: Given a far larger clone just one base away, this is likely a sequencing read error. The chain uses TRBV28 and TRBJ2-1; 12 bases fit TRBD1. Gene TRBJ2-5 matches the end of the DNA better, so the J call may be wrong. This CDR3 has 15 amino acids. Germline assignment: CDR1 MDHEN and CDR2 SYDVKM. CDR3 bases: TGTGCCAGCAGTTGGGGACAGGGGGCCCAAGAGGCCCAGTACTTC. Translation gives CASSWGQGAQEAQYF.

This clonotype has ten or more counts. The rearrangement uses TRBV28 and TRBJ1-1; 9 bases map to TRBD1. Trimming removed 7 bases from V and 5 bases from J; junction bases left unmatched: 5. The CDR3 sequence is 13 residues long. Germline CDR1 reads MDHEN; CDR2 reads SYDVKM. The DNA for the CDR3 is TGTGCCAGCACGCTACAGGGGGCAACTGAAGCTTTCTTT. Translated, it gives CASTLQGATEAFF.

This clonotype was detected only a few times. The chain combines TRBV28 with TRBJ2-3, with D perhaps matching TRBD1 or TRBD2 (6 bases each). Germline CDR1 reads MDHEN; CDR2 reads SYDVKM. V lost 9 bases to trimming and J lost 10 bases, with 11 bases between them. The CDR3 runs 10 residues. In DNA form, the CDR3 reads TGTGCCAGTGAGAGGGGGGCGCAGTATTTT. Translation gives CASERGAQYF.

The genes are TRBV4-1 and TRBJ2-7, with 11 bases matching TRBD2. Germline CDR1 is MGHRA and CDR2 is YSYEKL. The CDR3 has 16 residues. Trimming cost V 2 bases and J 0 bases; bases outside gene matches: 3. The CDR3 DNA sequence: TGCGCCAGCAGCCAACGGGGACTAGCGGCCTCCTACGAGCAGTACTTC. It codes for CASSQRGLAASYEQYF.

This clonotype has ten or more counts. The chain carries TRBV3-1 and TRBJ1-5; possible D gene TRBD1, 5 bases. The CDR3 is 14 residues long. The germline V gene encodes CDR1 LGHDT and CDR2 YNNKEL (reference sequence). V lost 4 bases, J lost 10 bases, and 17 bases lay in between. Written as DNA, the CDR3 is TGTGCCAGCAGCCTTTCGACAGTAGGGCAACCCCAGCATTTT. It encodes CASSLSTVGQPQHF.

This clonotype was recorded a few times. This rearrangement joins TRBV28 to TRBJ2-3; no firm D call. The CDR3 totals 16 residues. In germline, CDR1 is MDHEN, CDR2 SYDVKM. Trimming stripped 6 bases from V and 1 base from J, with 17 bases between. The CDR3 spells CASSLSSAAGTDTQYF. In nucleotides, the CDR3 is TGTGCCAGCAGCCTTAGTTCCGCGGCAGGCACAGATACGCAGTATTTT.

As regards this clonotype: One base away lies a much larger clone, so this may be a sequencing read error. This sequence joins TRBV10-3 and TRBJ2-7; no reliable D call. The CDR3 is 15 residues long. Deletions cut 0 bases from V and 4 bases from J, with 13 bases between. Germline V gene data show CDR1 as ENHRY and CDR2 as SYGVKD. The CDR3 loop is CAISESTPRVYEQYF. CDR3 bases: TGTGCCATCAGTGAGTCGACTCCGAGAGTTTACGAGCAGTACTTC.

This clonotype was seen ten or more times. The J gene is TRBJ1-3, the V gene TRBV12-3 or TRBV12-4, with D unresolved. Trimming shortened V by 3 bases and J by 6 bases, and 6 bases separated the two germline ends. The CDR3 is made up of 12 amino acids. DNA for the CDR3: TGTGCCAGCAGTTTCCCTCAAAACACCATATATTTT. It yields the protein CASSFPQNTIYF.

At least ten counts were recorded for this clonotype. The chain couples TRBV5-6 to TRBJ2-7; 7 bases fit TRBD1. This CDR3 has 14 residues. Germline lookup yields CDR1 SGHDT and CDR2 YYEEEE. With V trimmed by 3 bases and J by 0 bases, 3 bases remained unmatched. The CDR3 is CASSSRGISYEQYF. The CDR3 nucleotides read TGTGCCAGCAGCTCCAGGGGGATCTCCTACGAGCAGTACTTC.

The chain employs TRBV7-2 and TRBJ2-6; 10 bases map to TRBD1. The CDR3 is 17 residues long. Germline assignment: CDR1 SGHTA and CDR2 FQGNSA. Trimming took 6 bases from V and 0 from J; bases not matched to a gene: 5. DNA for the CDR3: TGTGCCAGCAGTCGACAGGGGGCGAACTCTGGGGCCAACGTCCTGACTTTC. This translates into CASSRQGANSGANVLTF.